This TCR beta chain was profiled in a study of blood T cell repertoires in COVID-19. Measured with immunoSEQ multiplex PCR; TCRdb has only the in-frame clones, and not every one. The sample lists about 80,000 clones, roughly 79% occurring once. The receptor's source is a human donor in a cohort sampled during active COVID-19. Sequenced sample: peripheral blood.

CDR3 loop: CASSQDSGTNYGYTF. CDR3 DNA sequence: TGCGCCAGCAGCCAAGACTCCGGGACTAACTATGGCTACACCTTC. This chain joins TRBV4-3 and TRBJ1-2; D unresolved. Trimming left V 0 bases short and J 0 bases short, with 8 bases between. The CDR3 is 15 residues long. The germline V gene has CDR1 LGHNA and CDR2 YSLEER.